The clone carrying this T cell receptor (beta chain) was seen ten or more times. What it binds is unknown. This specimen belongs to a study of T cell repertoires in cytomegalovirus infection. TCRdb re-called the reads through MiXCR, storing one row per CDR3 protein. Among some 940,000 distinct CDR3 sequences listed, 31% were seen once. This sequence was found in a human donor in good health (CMV status not recorded). Some clones in this sample may be carry-over from other donors' samples. The source was cultured CD8+ T cells from PBMCs, collected from culture after CMV antigen stimulation.

The CDR3 DNA is TGTGCCAGCAGCTTAGTAGGGGACGAGAATGAGCAGTTCTTC. It translates to CASSLVGDENEQFF. V and J are TRBV7-8 and TRBJ2-1, with D perhaps TRBD1 or TRBD2 (5 bases each). The CDR3 spans 14 residues. Trimming shortened V by 1 base and J by 7 bases, and 11 bases separated the two germline ends. The germline V gene encodes CDR1 SGHVS and CDR2 FQNEAQ.